This T cell receptor (beta chain) was captured by sequencing in a study of T cell repertoires in cytomegalovirus infection. Study overall: Public signatures in TCR beta pointed to CMV infection and matching HLA type.

Via MiXCR, TCRdb re-called the reads, giving one row per CDR3 protein. The table has 830,000 or so distinct CDR3 sequences, 30% to 35% seen once. This clonotype came up a few times. Its antigen is undetermined. Germline V gene data show CDR1 as SEHNR and CDR2 as FQNEAQ (reference sequence). The CDR3 length is 16 residues. V dropped 5 bases and J dropped 2 bases, with 18 bases sitting between them. V and J are TRBV7-9 and TRBJ1-1; no definite D call. The receptor's source is a human donor in good health (CMV status not recorded). Some clones in this sample may be carry-over from other donors' samples. This sample comprised cultured CD8+ T cells from PBMCs, obtained from culture after CMV antigen stimulation. The CDR3 reads CASSPRGTQINTEAFF. The CDR3 DNA sequence: TGTGCCAGCAGCCCTCGGGGAACACAGATCAACACTGAAGCTTTCTTT.